These T cell receptor beta chains were read from a single sample in a study of cytomegalovirus exposure and HLA in healthy donors. TCRdb's table, derived via immunoSEQ multiplex PCR, lists solely in-frame clones and lacks some. Altogether around 40,000 clones are present, roughly 77% being singletons, with the ten largest covering about 1.5%. The sample comprised PBMCs. Receptors were obtained from a man aged 25 to 45 in good health and CMV-seronegative. Both conserved end residues are trimmed from each CDR3.

>TRBJ2-3|TRBV29-1
SVGAGVSDTQY
>TRBJ2-1|TRBV7-2
ASSLDLQGKF
>TRBJ1-2|TRBV5-4
ASSNKMGGFGYGYT
>TRBJ2-1|TRBV20-1
SASLLAEQF
>TRBJ2-2|TRBV11-2
ASSSYGNTGELF
>TRBJ2-2|TRBV6-1
ASGVGGGWTGELF
>TRBJ1-1|TRBV27
ASSTQGTEAF
>TRBJ2-7|TRBV7-9
ASSLGRNNYEQY
>TRBJ2-7|TRBV7-2
ASSWESEQY
>TRBJ2-7|TRBV6-5
ASTRAGAYEQY
>TRBJ2-5|TRBV6-6
ASRPRRLAGEETQY
>TRBJ1-3|TRBV5-1
ASSSSGDGNTIY
>TRBJ2-2|TRBV7-2
ASSLFGTGNTGELF
>TRBJ2-5|TRBV18
ASSRYLNAETQY
>TRBJ2-1|TRBV5-1
ASSTNTGYNEQF
>TRBJ1-5|TRBV15
ATSSRQGLGQPQH
>TRBJ2-3|TRBV18
ASSPAGASTDTQY
>TRBJ1-5|TRBV19
ASSGPGQGRYQPQH
>TRBJ2-7|TRBV9
ASSVDGLGYEQY
>TRBJ2-7|TRBV28
ASRLQGSRNYEQY
>TRBJ2-7|TRBV6-6
ASSPLSSYEQY
>TRBJ2-3|TRBV7-2
ASSPQTRRITDTQY
>.|TRBV9
ASSVASSYEQY